This record looks at one T cell receptor (beta chain) sequence and its context. Repertoires were generated with immunoSEQ multiplex PCR, while TCRdb's copy carries only in-frame clones and drops some. The sample lists about 120,000 clones, roughly 90% occurring once. These data belong to a study of T cell responses to AZD1222 COVID-19 vaccine. The CDR3 totals 18 residues. CDR1 and CDR2 from the germline V gene are SGHAT and FQNNGV. J gave up 0 bases and V 1 base, and 9 bases lay outside the gene matches. The chain joins TRBV11-2 to TRBJ2-4; 7 bases agree with TRBD1. The sample consisted of peripheral blood, taken on day 0 of AZD1222 vaccination. The TCR originated in an adult in good health. The CDR3 bases are TGTGCCAGCAGCTTAGGAGGGGGCAGGGAGCTAGCCAAAAACATTCAGTACTTC. It yields the protein CASSLGGGRELAKNIQYF.